This T cell receptor (beta chain) was recovered during a study of T cell responses to AZD1222 COVID-19 vaccine. Assay: immunoSEQ multiplex PCR; the TCRdb copy retains only in-frame clones and omits some. Of over 100,000 clones in the sample, 80% to 90% were seen once. Study-wide findings and caveats: A rise in Spike-specific TCR breadth and depth followed two AZD1222 doses. Nearly half of the spike-specific TCRs reportedly recognize variant regions that carry no mutations. There were mostly white British donors and more females than males, and clonal diversity was possibly underestimated.

For this clone: Its antigen is undetermined.

The CDR3 runs to 12 residues. V lost 6 bases and J 7 bases, leaving 12 bases between the germline ends. The germline V gene encodes CDR1 MNHEY and CDR2 SVGAGI. The TCR sequence derives from an adult in good health. The specimen comprised peripheral blood, sampled on day 0 of AZD1222 vaccination. V and J are TRBV6-5 and TRBJ1-1; D is unclear. The CDR3 coding sequence is TGTGCCAGCAGACCGGACCGACGTGAAGCTTTCTTT. It encodes CASRPDRREAFF.